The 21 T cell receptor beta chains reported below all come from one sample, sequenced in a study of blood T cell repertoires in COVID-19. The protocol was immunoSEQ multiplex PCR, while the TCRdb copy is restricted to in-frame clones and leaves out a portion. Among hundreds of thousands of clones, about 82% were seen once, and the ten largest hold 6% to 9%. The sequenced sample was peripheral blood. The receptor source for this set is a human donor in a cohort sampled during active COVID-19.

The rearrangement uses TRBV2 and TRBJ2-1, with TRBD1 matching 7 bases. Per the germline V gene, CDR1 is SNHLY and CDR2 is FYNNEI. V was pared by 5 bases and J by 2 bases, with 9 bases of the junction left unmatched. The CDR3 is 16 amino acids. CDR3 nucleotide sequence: TGTGCCAGCAGTTTCCGACAGGGTGGTACCTACAATGAGCAGTTCTTC. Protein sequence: CASSFRQGGTYNEQFF.

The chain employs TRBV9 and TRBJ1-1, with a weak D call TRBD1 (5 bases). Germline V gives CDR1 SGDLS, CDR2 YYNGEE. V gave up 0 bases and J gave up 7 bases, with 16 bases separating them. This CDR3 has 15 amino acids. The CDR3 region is CASSVAMGGVGEAFF. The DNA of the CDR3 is TGTGCCAGCAGCGTAGCCATGGGGGGGGTCGGTGAAGCTTTCTTT.

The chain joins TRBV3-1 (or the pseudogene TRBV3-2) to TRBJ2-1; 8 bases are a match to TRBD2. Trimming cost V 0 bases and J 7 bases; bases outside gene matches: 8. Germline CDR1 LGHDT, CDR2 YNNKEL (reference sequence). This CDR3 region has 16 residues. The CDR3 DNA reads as TGTGCCAGCAGCCAAGATGTTCGGGGGGGAGGGAATGAGCAGTTCTTC. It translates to CASSQDVRGGGNEQFF.

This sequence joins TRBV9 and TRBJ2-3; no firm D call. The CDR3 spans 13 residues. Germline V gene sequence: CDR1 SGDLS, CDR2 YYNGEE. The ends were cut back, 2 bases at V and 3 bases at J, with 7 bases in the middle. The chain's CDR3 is CASSVRETDTQYF. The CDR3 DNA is TGTGCCAGCAGCGTCCGTGAGACAGATACGCAGTATTTT.

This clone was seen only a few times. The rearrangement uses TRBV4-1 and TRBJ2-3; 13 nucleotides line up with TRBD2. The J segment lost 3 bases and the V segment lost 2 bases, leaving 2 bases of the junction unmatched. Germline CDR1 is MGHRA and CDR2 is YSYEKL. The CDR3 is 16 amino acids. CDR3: CASSQSTSGGTDTQYF. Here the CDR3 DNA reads TGCGCCAGCAGCCAATCGACTAGCGGGGGGACAGATACGCAGTATTTT.

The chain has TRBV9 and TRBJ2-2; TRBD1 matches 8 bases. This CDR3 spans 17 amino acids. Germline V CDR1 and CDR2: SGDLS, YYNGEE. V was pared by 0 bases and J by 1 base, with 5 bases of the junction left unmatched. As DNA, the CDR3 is TGTGCCAGCAGCGTAGCTTCCGGGACAGGGAACACCGGGGAGCTGTTTTTT. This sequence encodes CASSVASGTGNTGELFF.

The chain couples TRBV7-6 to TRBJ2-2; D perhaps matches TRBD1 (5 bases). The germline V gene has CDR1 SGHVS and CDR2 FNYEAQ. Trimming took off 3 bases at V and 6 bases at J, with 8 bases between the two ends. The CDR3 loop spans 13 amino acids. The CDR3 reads CASSFPGSGELFF. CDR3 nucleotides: TGTGCCAGCAGCTTCCCAGGGTCCGGGGAGCTGTTTTTT.

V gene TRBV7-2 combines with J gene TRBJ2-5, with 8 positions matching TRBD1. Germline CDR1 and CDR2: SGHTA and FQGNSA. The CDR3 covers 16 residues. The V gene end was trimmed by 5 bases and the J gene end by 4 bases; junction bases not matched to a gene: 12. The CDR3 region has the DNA TGTGCCAGCAGCGGCCACCGACAGGGGTTGTCAGAGACCCAGTACTTC. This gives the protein CASSGHRQGLSETQYF. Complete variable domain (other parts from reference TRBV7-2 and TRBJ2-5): GAGVSQSPSNKVTEKGKDVELRCDPISGHTALYWYRQSLGQGLEFLIYFQGNSAPDKSGLPSDRFSAERTGGSVSTLTIQRTQQEDSAVYLCASSGHRQGLSETQYFGPGTRLLVL.

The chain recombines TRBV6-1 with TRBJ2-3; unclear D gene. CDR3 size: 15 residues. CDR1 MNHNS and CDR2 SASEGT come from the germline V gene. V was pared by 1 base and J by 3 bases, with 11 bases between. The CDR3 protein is CASSEGPARTDTQYF. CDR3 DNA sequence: TGTGCCAGCAGTGAAGGGCCCGCCAGAACAGATACGCAGTATTTT.

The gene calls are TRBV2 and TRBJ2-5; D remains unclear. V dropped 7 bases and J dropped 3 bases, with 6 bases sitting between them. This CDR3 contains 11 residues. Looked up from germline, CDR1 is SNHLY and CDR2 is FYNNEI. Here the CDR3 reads CASNQEETQYF. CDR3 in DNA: TGTGCCAGCAATCAGGAAGAGACCCAGTACTTC.

CDR3 nucleotide sequence: TGCGCCAGCAGTGAGACTTATGGCTACACCTTC. It specifies CASSETYGYTF. The rearrangement uses TRBV10-2 and TRBJ1-2, with D unclear. Trimming stripped 2 bases from V and 5 bases from J, with 3 bases between. CDR1 and CDR2 (germline): WSHSY, SAAADI. This CDR3 is 11 amino acids long.

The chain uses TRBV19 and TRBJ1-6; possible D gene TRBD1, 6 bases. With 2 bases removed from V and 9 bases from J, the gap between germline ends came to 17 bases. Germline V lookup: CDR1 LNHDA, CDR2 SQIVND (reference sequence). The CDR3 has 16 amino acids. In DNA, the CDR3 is TGTGCCAGTAGTATAAGGCTTGGGGGGGCGCTTTCACCCCTCCACTTT. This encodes CASSIRLGGALSPLHF. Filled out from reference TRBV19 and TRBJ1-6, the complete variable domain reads DGGITQSPKYLFRKEGQNVTLSCEQNLNHDAMYWYRQDPGQGLRLIYYSQIVNDFQKGDIAEGYSVSREKKESFPLTVTSAQKNPTAFYLCASSIRLGGALSPLHFGNGTRLTVT.

The CDR3 coding sequence is TGTGCCACCAGCGGAGGCCCGGCAGGGGGCTGGCAAACTGAAGCTTTCTTT. This gives the protein CATSGGPAGGWQTEAFF. The chain is built from TRBV15 and TRBJ1-1, with 8 bases matching TRBD1. CDR3 size: 17 residues. Trimming at V came to 5 bases and at J to 5 bases, leaving 16 bases not matched to a gene. Germline V gives CDR1 LNHNV, CDR2 YYDKDF (reference sequence).

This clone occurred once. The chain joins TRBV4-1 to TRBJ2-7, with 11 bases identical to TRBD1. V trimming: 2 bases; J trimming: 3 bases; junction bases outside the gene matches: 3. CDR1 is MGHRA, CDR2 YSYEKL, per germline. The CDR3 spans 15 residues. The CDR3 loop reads CASSQQGTGGYEQYF. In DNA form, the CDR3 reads TGCGCCAGCAGCCAACAAGGGACAGGGGGCTACGAGCAGTACTTC.

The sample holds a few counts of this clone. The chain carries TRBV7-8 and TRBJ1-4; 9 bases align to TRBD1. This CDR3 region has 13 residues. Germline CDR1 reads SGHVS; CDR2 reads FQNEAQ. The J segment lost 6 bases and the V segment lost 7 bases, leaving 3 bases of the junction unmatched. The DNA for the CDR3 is TGTGCCAGCAACAGGGGGCGGCATGAAAAACTGTTTTTT. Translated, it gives CASNRGRHEKLFF.

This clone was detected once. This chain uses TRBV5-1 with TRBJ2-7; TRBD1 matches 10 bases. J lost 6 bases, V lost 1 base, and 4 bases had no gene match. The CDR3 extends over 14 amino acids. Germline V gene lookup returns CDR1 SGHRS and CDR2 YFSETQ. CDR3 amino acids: CASSLRDRGSEQYF. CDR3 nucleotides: TGCGCCAGCAGCTTGCGGGACAGGGGATCCGAGCAGTACTTC.

The CDR3: CATSDGGWPEAFF. The CDR3 coding sequence is TGTGCCACCAGTGATGGGGGCTGGCCCGAAGCTTTCTTT. This chain joins TRBV24-1 and TRBJ1-1; D may be TRBD1 (6 bases). The CDR3 runs to 13 residues. Per the germline V gene, CDR1 is KGHDR and CDR2 is SFDVKD. V was cut by 3 bases and J by 8 bases, with 12 bases left in between.

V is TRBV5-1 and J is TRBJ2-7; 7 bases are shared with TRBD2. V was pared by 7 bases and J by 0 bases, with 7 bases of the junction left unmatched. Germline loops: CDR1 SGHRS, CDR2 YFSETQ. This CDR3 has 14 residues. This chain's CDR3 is CASRPSGSSYEQYF. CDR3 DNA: TGCGCCAGCCGGCCTAGCGGCAGCTCCTACGAGCAGTACTTC.

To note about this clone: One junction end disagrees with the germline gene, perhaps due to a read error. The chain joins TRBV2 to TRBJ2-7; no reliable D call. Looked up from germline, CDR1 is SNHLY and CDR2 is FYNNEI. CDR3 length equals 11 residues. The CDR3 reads CASSERQLGVF. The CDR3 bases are TGTGCCAGCAGTGAAAGGCAGCTAGGTGTCTTC. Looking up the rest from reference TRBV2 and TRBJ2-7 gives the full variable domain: EPEVTQTPSHQVTQMGQEVILRCVPISNHLYFYWYRQILGQKVEFLVSFYNNEISEKSEIFDDQFSVERPDGSNFTLKIRSTKLEDSAMYFCASSERQLGVFGPGTRLTVT.

CDR3 coding DNA: TGTGCCAGCAGGATTCAGGGGGCAATCAACACTGAAGCTTTCTTT. Its translation: CASRIQGAINTEAFF. The chain has TRBV6-5 and TRBJ1-1; 8 nucleotides align to TRBD1. J gave up 2 bases and V 6 bases, and 8 bases lay outside the gene matches. Germline lookup yields CDR1 MNHEY and CDR2 SVGAGI. CDR3 length equals 15 residues.

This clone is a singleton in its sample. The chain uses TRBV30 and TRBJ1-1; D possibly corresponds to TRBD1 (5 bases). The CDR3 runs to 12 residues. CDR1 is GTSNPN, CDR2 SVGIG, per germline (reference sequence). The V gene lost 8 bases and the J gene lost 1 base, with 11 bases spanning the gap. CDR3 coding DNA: TGTGCCACACAGGTGGAGAACACTGAAGCTTTCTTT. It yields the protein CATQVENTEAFF.